This TCR beta chain was identified during a study of blood T cell repertoires in COVID-19. The CDR3 is 14 amino acids. Germline trimming cut 1 base from V and 5 bases from J; bases unmatched to any gene: 4. The germline V gene has CDR1 LGHDT and CDR2 YNNKEL (reference sequence). Clones were sequenced by immunoSEQ multiplex PCR, and TCRdb holds only the in-frame ones, with some missing. The sample has approximately 170,000 clones, 70% to 90% seen once. V is TRBV3-1 (or the pseudogene TRBV3-2) and J is TRBJ2-5; TRBD2 matches at 7 bases. Sequencing was carried out using peripheral blood. This receptor was identified in a man aged 45-65 years who had recovered from COVID-19. CDR3 nucleotide sequence: TGTGCCAGCAGCCAAGGGGGGGGTCGGGAGACCCAGTACTTC. It codes for CASSQGGGRETQYF.